This T cell receptor (beta chain) is from a study of blood T cell repertoires in COVID-19. Study background: Italy, Spain and the United States were the sources of the convalescent and acute COVID-19 samples.

In the case of this clone: Distinct nucleotide sequences in the sample also encode this CDR3.

The CDR3 runs to 12 residues. The germline V gene has CDR1 KGHSH and CDR2 LQKENI. Trimming removed 3 bases from V and 6 bases from J; junction bases left unmatched: 2. Under the authors' procedure: Estimation of nucleated cell counts was performed using reference gene primer amplification. This table comes from immunoSEQ multiplex PCR, and its TCRdb copy is limited to in-frame clones, with some not included. D and trimming come from the DNA, and the V and J calls and clone size come from that table. The sample has more than 95,000 clones; roughly 80% are singletons. This TCR was recovered from a human donor in a cohort sampled during active COVID-19. The chain joins TRBV18 to TRBJ2-7, with 7 positions matching TRBD1. Sample: peripheral blood. CDR3 DNA: TGTGCCAGCTCACCTACAGGGGTCGAGCAGTACTTC. This translates into CASSPTGVEQYF.